This T cell receptor (beta chain) was identified during a study of T-cell memory formation after mild COVID-19 (TCRdb year 2021). For context, the study as a whole: Most TCR sequence clusters were specific to one of the two donors. The cohort comprised two young, previously healthy adult volunteers, one female and one male. Longitudinal TCRalpha and TCRbeta repertoire sequencing tracked T-cell clones expanding and contracting after mild COVID-19 in a couple of donors.

This clonotype was counted between two and nine times. This clone's antigen is unknown. There are no base qualities to consult, and no much larger clone falls within one base. Broad study findings and their caveats: Some responding clones were detected in pre-infection memory, suggesting pre-existing cross-reactive memory T cells joined the SARS-CoV-2 response. Contracting CD4+ clones appeared mostly in the CM and EM memory subsets, whereas CD8+ clones were enriched in EMRA. Only a couple of mild cases were covered by the study, and larger cohorts that include severe cases with pre-infection samples were considered necessary. Balanced CD4/CD8 phenotypes were observed for clones contracting from day 15 to 85, whereas a bias towards CD4+ was observed for a second wave of clones expanding from day 15 to 37. The second-wave clones that peaked on day 37 were not confirmed to be SARS-CoV-2 specific.

Sequencing was performed on an Illumina NovaSeq 6000. TCRalpha and TCRbeta cDNA libraries were built by 5'RACE with constant-segment primers, adding sample barcodes and unique molecular identifiers. RNA was extracted from every sample with Trizol reagent. Library amplification was performed in two PCR steps, and a second sample barcode and Illumina TruSeq adapters were introduced in the second step. Sequencing of the libraries was done on an Illumina NovaSeq, producing 2 x 150 bp paired-end reads. The original pipeline was this. Reads were demultiplexed and collapsed into UMI-guided consensus sequences with migec v1.2.7. Using mixcr v2.1.11, UMI consensuses were aligned to TRA and TRB V and J templates and then assembled into clonotypes. Clonotypes were classified as expanded or contracted when called significant by both edgeR and NoisET, with noise models trained on biological replicates. For edgeR calls, the cutoffs were a false discovery rate-adjusted p below 0.01 and a log2 fold-change threshold of 1. PCA with hierarchical clustering of max-normalized trajectories of the 1000 most abundant clonotypes was used as exploratory dynamics analysis. Each responding clone was given a CD4 or CD8 phenotype based on the CD4+ and CD8+ repertoires, which had been sequenced separately. TCRdb ran its own pipeline on the public reads, namely fastp trimming at Q25 and MiXCR clone calling, and kept in-frame beta chains. Under each unique CDR3 protein, matching rows form one entry showing the most common genes and DNA. TCRdb, rather than the study authors, made the V and J calls. Within this sample are approximately 430,000 distinct CDR3 sequences, with 20% to 30% of them counted one time only. Jointly, the top ten make up under 15% of the sample.

Trimming removed 1 base from V and 4 bases from J, leaving 11 bases between the germline ends. The CDR3 runs 14 residues from the cysteine to the phenylalanine. Only the CDR3 region is kept as DNA, spanning 42 bases read in frame from base 1. In the germline V gene, CDR1 corresponds to LGHNA and CDR2 to YNFKEQ. Ficoll-Paque density gradient centrifugation was the method used to isolate PBMCs. This sequence was found in an adult woman who had mild COVID-19 (a few samples of this study predate the infection). The sample titles of this study are shuffled in the database, so cell type and time point are left out; the donor was told from shared clones. Sequences were obtained from PBMCs or a T cell subset sorted from them (not recorded which). Recombination joined TRBV4-2 with TRBJ2-7; TRBD2 is perhaps the D gene, given 5 matching bases. In nucleotides, the sequence is TGTGCCAGCAGCCAAGCGGGTAGCGAGTACGAGCAGTACTTC. It is translated as CASSQAGSEYEQYF.